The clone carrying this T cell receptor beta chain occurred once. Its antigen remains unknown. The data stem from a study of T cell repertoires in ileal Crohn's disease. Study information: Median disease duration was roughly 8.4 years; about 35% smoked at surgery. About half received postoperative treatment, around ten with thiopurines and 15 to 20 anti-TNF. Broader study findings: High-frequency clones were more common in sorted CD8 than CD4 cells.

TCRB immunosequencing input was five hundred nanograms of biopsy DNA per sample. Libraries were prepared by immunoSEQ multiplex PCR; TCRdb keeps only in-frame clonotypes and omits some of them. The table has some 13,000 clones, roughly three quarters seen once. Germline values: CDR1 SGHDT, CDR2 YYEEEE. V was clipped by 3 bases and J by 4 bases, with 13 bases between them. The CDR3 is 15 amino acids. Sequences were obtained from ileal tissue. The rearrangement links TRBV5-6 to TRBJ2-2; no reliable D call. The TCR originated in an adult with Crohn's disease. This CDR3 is CASSSTRWSTGELFF. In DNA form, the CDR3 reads TGTGCCAGCAGCTCAACCAGATGGAGCACCGGGGAGCTGTTTTTT.